These T cell receptor beta chains were read from a single sample in a study of blood T cells in healthy people across ages. MiXCR, applied by TCRdb to the 5' RACE reads, yields one record per CDR3 protein. The table shows around 1,900,000 distinct CDR3 sequences, with more than 35% occurring only once. Specimen: blood. The receptor set was obtained from a human donor in good health. The CDR3 runs from the conserved cysteine through the conserved F or W. Each record gives: J gene, V gene, clone size, D gene, CDR3 DNA, CDR3 protein. A D gene is named only where the DNA matches it firmly. Some rows mark clone size as missing; the rest say once, few, many or name a class of expanded clone.

>TRBJ2-7|TRBV27|.|.
TGTGCCAGCAGTGTAGTAGCCCGACCTCCATACGAGCAGTACTTC
CASSVVARPPYEQYF
>TRBJ2-1|TRBV6-2/TRBV6-3|few|.
TGTGCCAGCAGGGAAAGGAGATATGAGCAGTTCTTC
CASRERRYEQFF
>TRBJ2-3|TRBV20-1|.|.
TGCAGTGTTAGAGAGGAGCCCCCAGATACGCAGTATTTT
CSVREEPPDTQYF
>TRBJ2-3|TRBV3-1|.|TRBD2
TGTGCCAGCAGCCAGGCCGGGACTAGCGGATCTAGCACAGATACGCAGTATTTT
CASSQAGTSGSSTDTQYF
>TRBJ2-1|TRBV6-2/TRBV6-3|.|TRBD2
TGTGCCAGCAGTTACGTGAGACTAGCGGGTTCCAATGAGCAGTTCTTC
CASSYVRLAGSNEQFF
>TRBJ2-6|TRBV5-1|.|.
TGCGCCAGCAGCTTCCAGGGTTCCAACTCTGGGGCCGACGTCCTGACTTTC
CASSFQGSNSGADVLTF
>TRBJ1-5|TRBV5-5|few|.
TGTGCCAGCAGCGCCCCCGGGACATCGGCTCAGCCCCAGCATTTT
CASSAPGTSAQPQHF
>TRBJ2-7|TRBV30|.|.
TGTGCCTGGACCCCAACTCACTTTACCTACGAGCAGTACTTC
CAWTPTHFTYEQYF
>TRBJ2-1|TRBV7-3|.|TRBD2
TGTGCCAGCAGCTCCGGACTAGCGGGAGGTCTCAATGAGCAGTTCTTC
CASSSGLAGGLNEQFF
>TRBJ2-1|TRBV20-1|.|.
TGCAGTGCTAGCGAGGGATTCGATCTTGAGCAGTTCTTC
CSASEGFDLEQFF
>TRBJ2-3|TRBV10-3|many|.
TGTGCCATCAGTGAAAGGGGGGGCACAGATACGCAGTATTTT
CAISERGGTDTQYF
>TRBJ1-4|TRBV7-9|few|.
TGTGCCAGCAGCTTAGCCGGGATCGACACAACTAATGAAAAACTGTTTTTT
CASSLAGIDTTNEKLFF
>TRBJ2-5|TRBV18|.|TRBD1
TGTGCCAGCTCACCGACCGGGACAGGGGGCGGTGAGACCCAGTACTTC
CASSPTGTGGGETQYF
>TRBJ1-6|TRBV12-3/TRBV12-4|.|.
TGTGCCAGCACCATGACAGAAGGAAATTCACCCCTCCACTTT
CASTMTEGNSPLHF
>TRBJ1-6|TRBV4-3|few|.
TGCGCCAGCAGCCGCGTAATGGGGGGGGCGCAATCACCCCTCCACTTT
CASSRVMGGAQSPLHF
>TRBJ2-1|TRBV11-2|.|TRBD1
TGTGCCAGCAGCCAGACAGGGGATTTCGGCCATGAGCAGTTCTTC
CASSQTGDFGHEQFF
>TRBJ2-6|TRBV7-2|.|.
TGTGCCAGCAGCTTACTAGGGGCTTCTGGGGCCAACGTCCTGACTTTC
CASSLLGASGANVLTF
>TRBJ2-3|TRBV29-1|once|TRBD2
TGCAGCGCGCCGGGCCTAGCGGGGCCTAGCACAGATACGCAGTATTTT
CSAPGLAGPSTDTQYF
>TRBJ1-4|TRBV5-1|.|.
TGCGCCAGCAGCTTGGACAGGCCTAATGAAAAACTGTTTTTT
CASSLDRPNEKLFF
>TRBJ1-1|TRBV7-6|.|.
TGTGCCAGCAGCTTAAATCAGGGTAGCACTGAAGCTTTCTTT
CASSLNQGSTEAFF
>TRBJ2-5|TRBV10-3|.|TRBD2
TGTGCCATCAGTGCGCGGGGGGAGCGAGAGACCCAGTACTTC
CAISARGERETQYF
>TRBJ1-2|TRBV9|.|TRBD1
TGTGCCAGCAGCTTCGAGGGACAGGGGGCTGATGGCTACACCTTC
CASSFEGQGADGYTF
>TRBJ2-2|TRBV3-1|.|.
TGTGCCAGCAGCATCATGGGGTCCGGGGAGCTGTTTTTT
CASSIMGSGELFF
>TRBJ2-7|TRBV7-2|few|.
TGTGCCAGCAGCTTAGGCTATGCGGGTGTGGGCTACGAGCAGTACTTC
CASSLGYAGVGYEQYF
>TRBJ2-7|TRBV27|.|.
TGTGCCAGCAGTGGGGACGGGGGTTACGAGCAGTACTTC
CASSGDGGYEQYF
>TRBJ2-6|TRBV5-6|.|.
TGTGCCAGCAGCTTAGGGTATAAAGGCTCTGGGGCCAACGTCCTGACTTTC
CASSLGYKGSGANVLTF
>TRBJ2-6|TRBV7-9|.|TRBD1
TGTGCCAGCAGCTTTCCCAAAACAGACAGGGGACATCGAGGGGCCAACGTCCTGACTTTC
CASSFPKTDRGHRGANVLTF
>TRBJ2-1|TRBV28|once|.
TGTGCCAGCAGTTTCTGGTTTGAGCAGTTCTTC
CASSFWFEQFF
>TRBJ2-4|TRBV29-1|.|TRBD2
TGCAGCGTTGAGGACGGGGGGGATCTAAAAAACATTCAGTACTTC
CSVEDGGDLKNIQYF
>TRBJ2-1|TRBV29-1|few|TRBD2
TGCAGCGTTCATGGACTAGCGGGGATCTATGAGCAGTTCTTC
CSVHGLAGIYEQFF
>TRBJ2-7|TRBV9|few|.
TGTGCCAGCTCAAAAGGGGAAGGGGCAGTGTCCTACGGGCAGTACTTC
CASSKGEGAVSYGQYF
>TRBJ2-5|TRBV6-1|many|TRBD2
TGTGCCAGCACCCCATCGGGGGGAGAGACCCAGTACTTC
CASTPSGGETQYF
>TRBJ2-1|TRBV14|few|.
TGTGCCAGCAGCCAAGACTTAAGGGTGCCCTACAATGAGCAGTTCTTC
CASSQDLRVPYNEQFF
>TRBJ2-5|TRBV7-9|.|.
TGTGCCAGCAGCCCACGACTTCTGGACAGTCAAGAGACCCAGTACTTC
CASSPRLLDSQETQYF
>TRBJ2-7|TRBV29-1|.|.
TGCAGCGTTCTTACTAGCTCCTACGAGCAGTACTTC
CSVLTSSYEQYF
>TRBJ1-5|TRBV7-2|.|TRBD1
TGTGCCAGCAGCTCTCTCGGACAGGGAGGATATGGCAATCAGCCCCAGCATTTT
CASSSLGQGGYGNQPQHF
>TRBJ2-1|TRBV7-2|.|.
TGTGCCAGCAGCTATCTCCGCCGTGAGCAGTTCTTC
CASSYLRREQFF
>TRBJ2-1|TRBV15|.|TRBD1
TGTGCCACCAGCAGGAGAGGAGGACAGGGTGTGAATGAGCAGTTCTTC
CATSRRGGQGVNEQFF
>TRBJ1-5|TRBV10-3|few|.
TGTGCCATCAGTGAGTGGAATATAGGGGTTGGGCAGCCCCAGCATTTT
CAISEWNIGVGQPQHF
>TRBJ2-7|TRBV7-9|.|.
TGTGCCAGCAGCTTAACGGCAGGGGAGACCCGGTACTTC
CASSLTAGETRYF
>TRBJ1-3|TRBV6-5|few|.
TGTGCCAGCAGTTACTCGAGTTCGACGGTTCGAAACACCATATATTTT
CASSYSSSTVRNTIYF
>TRBJ2-1|TRBV5-1|.|TRBD1
TGCGCCAGCAGTCCTACTCTCGGGACAGGGGTTACCGATGTGCAGTTCTTC
CASSPTLGTGVTDVQFF
>TRBJ2-7|TRBV7-9|.|.
TGTGCCAGCAGTGGTACTCAGGGGCAGACCTACGAGCAGTACTTC
CASSGTQGQTYEQYF
>TRBJ1-2|TRBV5-1|few|.
TGCGCCAGCAGCGGATTACGGGGGGGCTACACCTTC
CASSGLRGGYTF
>TRBJ2-3|TRBV29-1|.|.
TGCAGCGTTGACGCCACCAACACAGATACGCAGTATTTT
CSVDATNTDTQYF
>TRBJ2-5|TRBV20-1|.|.
TGCAGTGCCCAGGGAGAGACGGAGACCCAGTACTTC
CSAQGETETQYF
>TRBJ1-1|TRBV6-2/TRBV6-3|few|TRBD1
TGTGCCAGCAGTGGCCAGGGGGTGAACACTGAAGCTTTCTTT
CASSGQGVNTEAFF
>TRBJ1-5|TRBV6-2/TRBV6-3|few|.
TGTGCCAGCAGTCACCTGAGTGGCTTCAATCAGCCCCAGCATTTT
CASSHLSGFNQPQHF
>TRBJ2-3|TRBV4-3|few|.
TGCGCCAGCAGCCAAGTAGGGGAAGATACGCAGTATTTT
CASSQVGEDTQYF
>TRBJ2-3|TRBV12-3/TRBV12-4|.|.
TGTGCCAGCAGTTTCTCATCTTTCGGGGATACGCAGTATTTT
CASSFSSFGDTQYF
>TRBJ2-6|TRBV29-1|.|.
TGCAGCGTTCGGGGGCCGGGGGCCAACGTCCTGACTTTC
CSVRGPGANVLTF
>TRBJ2-6|TRBV6-5|.|.
TGTGCCAGCAGTTACTCGAGGGGGATCTCTGGGGCCAACGTCCTGACTTTC
CASSYSRGISGANVLTF
>TRBJ1-4|TRBV29-1|.|.
TGCAGCGTTGTTTGCAGGGCTACTGCAACTAATGAAAAACTGTTTTTT
CSVVCRATATNEKLFF
>TRBJ2-7|TRBV7-2|.|.
TGTGCCAGCAGCTTATTGGTCGAGCAGTACTTC
CASSLLVEQYF